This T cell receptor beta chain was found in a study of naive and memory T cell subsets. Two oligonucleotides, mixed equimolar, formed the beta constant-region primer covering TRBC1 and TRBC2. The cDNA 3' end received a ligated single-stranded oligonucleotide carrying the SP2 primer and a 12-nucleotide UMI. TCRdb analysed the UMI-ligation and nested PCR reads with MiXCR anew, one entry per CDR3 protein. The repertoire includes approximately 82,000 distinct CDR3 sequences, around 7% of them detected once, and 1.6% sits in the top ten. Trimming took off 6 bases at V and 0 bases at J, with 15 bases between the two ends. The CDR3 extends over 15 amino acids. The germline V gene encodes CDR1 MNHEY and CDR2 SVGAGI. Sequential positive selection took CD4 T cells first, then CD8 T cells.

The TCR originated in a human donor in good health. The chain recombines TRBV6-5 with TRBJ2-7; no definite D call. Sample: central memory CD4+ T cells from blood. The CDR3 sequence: CASRPTLTSSYEQYF. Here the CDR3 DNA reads TGTGCCAGCAGACCGACCTTAACTTCCTCCTACGAGCAGTACTTC.